Each of the 20 T cell receptor beta chains below was sequenced from the same sample in a study of T-cell reconstitution after alpha-beta-depleted transplantation in children. The TCRbeta library incorporated unique molecular identifiers. TCRdb re-called the PCR reads through MiXCR, storing one row per CDR3 protein. The sample carries hundreds of thousands of distinct CDR3 sequences, around 14% recorded once. This material consisted of PBMCs, taken before TCRalphabeta/CD19-depleted stem cell transplant. These receptors were collected from a girl aged 2-10 years with congenital amegakaryocytic thrombocytopenia, due to receive a stem cell transplant.

Ten or more counts support this clonotype. The chain combines TRBV5-1 with TRBJ2-3; 8 bases map to TRBD2. V gave up 0 bases and J gave up 4 bases; unmatched junction bases: 4. CDR1 is SGHRS, CDR2 YFSETQ, per germline. CDR3 length: 15 amino acids. The CDR3, as DNA: TGCGCCAGCAGCTTGGACGGGAGGGCCTCAGATACGCAGTATTTT. Amino acid sequence: CASSLDGRASDTQYF.

This clonotype was seen only a few times. V gene TRBV6-5 combines with J gene TRBJ2-5; no firm D call. The length of the CDR3 is 12 residues. The V gene's germline CDR1 is MNHEY and CDR2 SVGAGI. Trimming left V 5 bases short and J 4 bases short, with 8 bases between. CDR3 region: CASSRSAETQYF. The CDR3 DNA follows: TGTGCCAGCAGTCGTAGTGCAGAGACCCAGTACTTC.

This clonotype has a count of ten or more. The gene calls are TRBV7-2 and TRBJ1-4; the D is unclear. V dropped 0 bases and J dropped 2 bases, with 16 bases sitting between them. Germline V gene data show CDR1 as SGHTA and CDR2 as FQGNSA. The CDR3 runs 18 residues. The CDR3 reads CASSLAPVNVPTNEKLFF. CDR3 DNA: TGTGCCAGCAGCTTAGCCCCCGTAAACGTCCCCACTAATGAAAAACTGTTTTTT. Full variable domain (rest looked up from reference TRBV7-2 and TRBJ1-4): GAGVSQSPSNKVTEKGKDVELRCDPISGHTALYWYRQSLGQGLEFLIYFQGNSAPDKSGLPSDRFSAERTGGSVSTLTIQRTQQEDSAVYLCASSLAPVNVPTNEKLFFGSGTQLSVL.

This clonotype was observed many times. This chain connects TRBV20-1 to TRBJ2-3, with no clear D. Germline V gene lookup returns CDR1 DFQATT and CDR2 SNEGSKA (reference sequence). With 6 bases removed from V and 3 bases from J, the gap between germline ends came to 10 bases. There are 12 residues in the CDR3. CDR3 nucleotide sequence: TGCAGTGCCGCCCTTGAAACAGATACGCAGTATTTT. It yields the protein CSAALETDTQYF.

In its sample, this clonotype was seen many times. The gene calls are TRBV25-1 and TRBJ2-7; the match to TRBD2 covers 10 bases. With V trimmed by 6 bases and J by 7 bases, 12 bases remained unmatched. The germline V gene encodes CDR1 MGHDK and CDR2 SYGVNS. This CDR3 is 15 amino acids long. This CDR3 is CASSQTSGVLGEQYF. CDR3 nucleotide sequence: TGTGCCAGCAGCCAAACTAGCGGGGTCCTGGGTGAGCAGTACTTC.

This clonotype appeared a few times. V is TRBV7-8 and J is TRBJ1-2, with D hard to call. Germline CDR1 is SGHVS and CDR2 is FQNEAQ. The length of the CDR3 is 13 residues. V lost 4 bases and J 4 bases, leaving 10 bases between the germline ends. The CDR3 loop is CASSSTRTYGYTF. CDR3 in DNA: TGTGCCAGCAGCTCTACACGGACCTATGGCTACACCTTC. Full variable domain (missing parts from reference TRBV7-8 and TRBJ1-2): GAGVSQSPRYKVAKRGQDVALRCDPISGHVSLFWYQQALGQGPEFLTYFQNEAQLDKSGLPSDRFFAERPEGSVSTLKIQRTQQEDSAVYLCASSSTRTYGYTFGSGTRLTVV.

The chain employs TRBV11-2 and TRBJ2-5; a possible D gene is TRBD2 (6 bases). Germline loops: CDR1 SGHAT, CDR2 FQNNGV. Trimming pared 11 bases from V and 5 bases from J, leaving 12 bases between. This CDR3 spans 11 amino acids. The CDR3 coding sequence is TGTGCCGAAGGGCGGGATGAGACCCAGTACTTC. This gives the protein CAEGRDETQYF.

Worth noting for this clonotype: Germline is not matched at one junction end, which may reflect a read error. The chain employs TRBV12-3 or TRBV12-4 and TRBJ1-2; no clear D. This CDR3 has 13 amino acids. CDR3 bases: TGTGCCGGCAGTTTTTCTGGGGACTATGGCTACACCTTC. Amino acids: CAGSFSGDYGYTF.

This clonotype was seen a handful of times. This may come from a read error, since a much larger clone is one base off. This chain uses TRBV5-1 with TRBJ2-6; D possibly corresponds to TRBD1 (6 bases). This CDR3 is 15 amino acids long. Trimming took off 2 bases at V and 2 bases at J, with 8 bases between the two ends. Germline CDR1 is SGHRS and CDR2 is YFSETQ. The chain's CDR3 is CASSFTGTGANVLTF. In DNA, the CDR3 is TGCGCCAGCAGCTTTACAGGGACTGGGGCCAACGTCCTGACTTTC.

This clonotype was observed a single time. V is TRBV29-1 and J is TRBJ1-1; no firm D call. There are 14 residues in the CDR3. In germline, CDR1 is SQVTM, CDR2 ANQGSEA. Trimming took 7 bases from V and 5 from J, leaving 20 bases between them. The CDR3 reads CSDGVGRYLTEAFF. Written as DNA, the CDR3 is TGCAGCGATGGGGTCGGCAGGTACTTGACTGAAGCTTTCTTT. The full variable domain, completed using reference TRBV29-1 and TRBJ1-1, is SAVISQKPSRDICQRGTSLTIQCQVDSQVTMMFWYRQQPGQSLTLIATANQGSEATYESGFVIDKFPISRPNLTFSTLTVSNMSPEDSSIYLCSDGVGRYLTEAFFGQGTRLTVV.

This clonotype was detected a few times. The V call is TRBV12-3 or TRBV12-4, the J call TRBJ2-1; 13 nucleotides agree with TRBD2. The CDR3 loop spans 17 amino acids. DNA for the CDR3: TGTGGAAGCACACTAGCGGGAGGGTCAGTGAGATACAATGAGCAGTTCTTC. This codes for CGSTLAGGSVRYNEQFF.

This clonotype was recorded a few times. The chain combines TRBV28 with TRBJ2-2; a possible D gene is TRBD1 (6 bases). This CDR3 region has 15 residues. Germline CDR1 MDHEN, CDR2 SYDVKM. Trimming took 3 bases from V and 8 from J, leaving 16 bases between them. The CDR3 nucleotides read TGTGCCAGCAGTTTCTATTCTGGGGGCGCGGGGGAGCTGTTTTTT. It encodes CASSFYSGGAGELFF.

This chain links TRBV28 with TRBJ1-3; 8 nucleotides align to TRBD1. The trim removed 0 bases at V and 4 bases at J, leaving 8 bases unmatched. This CDR3 has 17 residues. In germline, CDR1 is MDHEN, CDR2 SYDVKM. The CDR3 here is CASSLWGTGLYGNTIYF. CDR3 nucleotide sequence: TGTGCCAGCAGTTTATGGGGGACAGGACTATACGGAAACACCATATATTTT. The full variable domain, rest sourced from reference TRBV28 and TRBJ1-3, is DVKVTQSSRYLVKRTGEKVFLECVQDMDHENMFWYRQDPGLGLRLIYFSYDVKMKEKGDIPEGYSVSREKKERFSLILESASTNQTSMYLCASSLWGTGLYGNTIYFGEGSWLTVV.

V and J are TRBV5-1 and TRBJ2-1; 7 bases fit TRBD2. Looked up from germline, CDR1 is SGHRS and CDR2 is YFSETQ. The J segment lost 9 bases and the V segment lost 5 bases, leaving 11 bases of the junction unmatched. The CDR3 extends over 14 amino acids. The CDR3 DNA is TGCGCCAGCAGTTTTGGCGGGAGTCGGGGTGAGCAGTTCTTC. This sequence encodes CASSFGGSRGEQFF.

With respect to this clonotype: The conserved final phenylalanine or tryptophan is absent from the CDR3, which likely points to a read error. V usage is TRBV12-3 or TRBV12-4 and J usage is TRBJ1-1; D not certain. Trimming removed 3 bases from V and 5 bases from J, with 7 bases in between. There are 12 residues in the CDR3. As DNA, the CDR3 is TGTGCCAGCAGTTTTGACGGAACTGAAGCTTTCTTG. It encodes CASSFDGTEAFL.

This clonotype has ten or more counts. J is TRBJ1-2 and V is TRBV6-1; weak D call: TRBD1 (6 bases). CDR1 MNHNS and CDR2 SASEGT come from the germline V gene. The CDR3 runs to 13 residues. Deletions cut 6 bases from V and 4 bases from J, with 12 bases between. The CDR3 loop reads CASSPGQFYGYTF. The CDR3 DNA follows: TGTGCCAGCAGCCCTGGACAGTTCTATGGCTACACCTTC.

The rearrangement joins TRBV10-3 to TRBJ2-3; the match to TRBD2 covers 9 bases. The CDR3 is 14 amino acids. From germline, CDR1 is ENHRY and CDR2 SYGVKD. J was trimmed by 6 bases and V by 5 bases; bases with no gene match: 6. This CDR3 is CAISTGTSMDTQYF. DNA of the CDR3: TGTGCCATCAGTACCGGGACTAGCATGGATACGCAGTATTTT.

This chain uses TRBV5-6 with TRBJ2-2; D is ambiguous. Between the trimmed V and J ends, which lost 7 bases and 8 bases, there was a span of 9 bases. The length of the CDR3 is 11 residues. CDR1 is SGHDT, CDR2 YYEEEE, per germline. The CDR3 DNA reads TGTGCCAGCCCACGTTCTGGGGAGCTGTTTTTT. Translation: CASPRSGELFF.

A remark on this clonotype: This could be a read error, since a much larger clone is one nucleotide away. The chain combines TRBV12-3 or TRBV12-4 with TRBJ1-1, with a weak D call TRBD1 (5 bases). The CDR3 is made up of 19 amino acids. CDR3 nucleotides: TGTGCCATCAGTTTAGCTAGAATCCTCGGGGGAGTCATGAACACTGAAGCTTTCTTT. Amino acid sequence: CAISLARILGGVMNTEAFF.

In its sample, this clonotype was seen many times. This chain uses TRBV11-2 with TRBJ2-7; no reliable D call. Germline lookup yields CDR1 SGHAT and CDR2 FQNNGV. This CDR3 has 13 residues. Trimming removed 5 bases at V and 3 bases at J, with 11 bases between. CDR3 in DNA: TGTGCCAGCAGCGACGCGCCTAGCTACGAGCAGTACTTC. Its translation: CASSDAPSYEQYF.